Below, one T cell receptor (beta chain) is given with its context. In the original analysis: Estimation of nucleated cell counts relied on the amplification of reference gene primers. Libraries were prepared by immunoSEQ multiplex PCR; TCRdb keeps only in-frame clonotypes and omits some of them. V, J and clone size are those of that table, while D and trimming were read from the DNA. Of some 150,000 clones listed, more than 75% are singletons. After removal of 6 bases from V and 5 bases from J, the junction contained 10 bases not matched to a gene. This CDR3 is 16 amino acids long. The germline V gene encodes CDR1 SGHNT and CDR2 YENEEA. This record belongs to a study of blood T cell repertoires in COVID-19. Across the whole study: Acute and convalescent COVID-19 samples came from the United States, Italy and Spain. PBMCs, B-cell-depleted T cells, or T cells were the source of the cDNA or gDNA that made up the material.

Sequenced material: peripheral blood. The chain couples TRBV11-3 to TRBJ2-3; TRBD1 aligns across 11 bases. This clonotype was sampled from a man aged 45 to 65 with active COVID-19. The CDR3: CASSPRKGTGGDTQYF. CDR3 in DNA: TGTGCCAGCAGTCCAAGAAAAGGGACAGGGGGAGATACGCAGTATTTT.